Detailed here is one T cell receptor (beta chain). Its antigen is unidentified. Germline CDR1 is SGDLS and CDR2 is YYNGEE. The CDR3 loop spans 15 amino acids. V was pared by 0 bases and J by 2 bases, with 11 bases between. Researchers ran the PCR with 60 Vbeta and 13 Jbeta primers. Method: immunoSEQ multiplex PCR; TCRdb's copy keeps in-frame clones and lacks some. The sample lists about 230,000 clones, roughly 90% seen once, with more than 0.8% in the top ten. This entry comes from a study of cytomegalovirus exposure and HLA in healthy donors. Study findings and constraints: Highest at DRB1 and lowest at HLA-C, TCR association rates differed among HLA loci in a later analysis. With high specificity and sensitivity, the classifier reportedly diagnosed cytomegalovirus status.

At the time of sampling, donors were nominally healthy, though unrecorded immune exposures were likely. The clonotype was recovered from a woman aged 18-29 years in good health and CMV-seronegative. Sample: PBMCs. The rearrangement uses TRBV9 and TRBJ2-5; D is perhaps TRBD1 (5 bases). The CDR3 loop is CASSVAGRDQETQYF. The CDR3, as DNA: TGTGCCAGCAGCGTAGCGGGCAGGGATCAAGAGACCCAGTACTTC.